This T cell receptor beta chain was sequenced for a study of cytomegalovirus exposure and HLA in healthy donors. Turning to the study itself: The early release's HLA-typed donors yielded 80 million to 95 million unique TCRs. Study-wide results and limits: In a later analysis, DRB1 alleles had the most associated TCRs; HLA-C alleles the fewest. A later analysis found most CMV-associated TCR beta chains apparently HLA-restricted.

Amplification used 60 Vbeta primers and 13 Jbeta primers. Using immunoSEQ multiplex PCR, the repertoire was profiled, and TCRdb retains in-frame clones only, with some absent. Among over 90,000 clones, 64% were seen once, and the ten largest hold more than 2.5%. As to this clone: The antigen remains undetermined.

V lost 2 bases and J lost 2; bases outside the gene matches: 2. Per the germline V gene, CDR1 is MDHEN and CDR2 is SYDVKM. The CDR3 length is 16 residues. V usage is TRBV28 and J usage is TRBJ2-5, with TRBD2 matching 13 bases. This TCR was sampled from a man aged 60-69 years in good health and CMV-seronegative. The specimen was PBMCs. The CDR3 is CASSLKGLAGQETQYF. The CDR3 DNA is TGTGCCAGCAGTTTAAAGGGACTAGCGGGGCAAGAGACCCAGTACTTC.